This T cell receptor beta chain was recovered during a study of CD8+ T cells in alopecia areata. Study results and limitations: Persistence of many expanded lesional clones was seen in scalp and blood during tofacitinib. Across lesional scalp, and particularly alopecia totalis/universalis, clonality surpassed that of normal scalp.

A word on this clone: Its antigen is as yet unknown.

CDR1 SQVTM and CDR2 ANQGSEA come from the germline V gene. Trimming took 8 bases from V and 1 from J; bases not matched to a gene: 4. The CDR3 loop spans 13 amino acids. The sample's treatment: oral pan-JAK inhibitor, 5-10 mg twice daily. Peripheral blood, together with lesional scalp punch biopsies, was collected from alopecia areata patients. Separation by sorting yielded CD4+ and CD8+ T cells from PBMCs. Isolated RNA was reverse transcribed into cDNA used as the sequencing template. This table comes from immunoSEQ multiplex PCR, and its TCRdb copy is limited to in-frame clones, with some not included. The sample records about 90,000 clones, 44% being singletons.

The clonotype originates from a human donor with alopecia areata. The material sequenced was CD8+ T cells sorted from blood, taken at week 24, from a patient treated with tofacitinib. The V call is TRBV29-1, the J call TRBJ2-1; 8 positions agree with TRBD2. The CDR3 DNA follows: TGCAGCCCGGCGGGGGGATCCTACAATGAGCAGTTCTTC. Protein product: CSPAGGSYNEQFF.